The present entry profiles one TCR beta chain with its context. There is no known antigen for this receptor. No much larger clone exists at a distance of one base, and base qualities are not known. The cohort comprised approximately 700 healthy bone marrow donors. At the time of sampling, every cohort member was nominally healthy, though immune exposures that went unrecorded were likely present. The donor was CMV seropositive and belonged to the group of some 290 seropositive cohort members. Every donor gave a peripheral blood sample, and the peripheral blood mononuclear cells from that sample were used for TCR beta sequencing. The Qiagen DNeasy Blood Extraction Kit was used to extract genomic DNA from the blood cell samples. Libraries were made using the immunoSEQ multiplex PCR assay. For the multiplex PCR, a mixture combining 60 forward primers for TCR Vbeta segments and 13 reverse primers for TCR Jbeta segments was used. The CDR3 region of rearranged TCR beta genes was amplified from genomic DNA by a multiplex PCR assay. Amplified TCR beta libraries were sequenced as 87-base-pair reads on the Illumina HiSeq System. From the authors' description of their analysis: A later analysis tallied 75 million to 85 million unique TCR beta chains across the approximately 670 repertoires, and approximately 12 million of those chains were shared by two or more donors. A nearest-neighbor algorithm error-corrected the raw reads and collapsed the reads into unique sequences, merging closely related sequences to remove PCR and sequencing errors. V, D and J gene segments were assigned by aligning CDR3 sequences to IMGT reference sequences. Each retained sequence needed at least a six-nucleotide match to both a V gene segment and a J gene segment. A rearrangement counted as productive if the CDR3 had no stop codons and remained in frame with V and J, and every other rearrangement counted as non-productive. CDR3 was defined according to IMGT convention as the region running from the second conserved V-encoded cysteine to the conserved J-encoded phenylalanine. The earlier analysis of some 540 of the donors excluded any sequence lacking an unambiguous match to a single V gene segment. In an earlier analysis of several hundred of the donors, V segments were called functional above 56.7% productive rearrangements and were called segregating when the between-donor standard deviation exceeded 5%. To diagnose cytomegalovirus status from the catalog of TCR beta chain sequences, a statistical classification framework was built. In a later analysis, V and J genes were assigned by comparing TCR nucleotide sequences against IMGT/GENE-DB human TR gene sequences. Using the TCRdist pipeline, a later analysis assigned CDR3 sequences along with most-parsimonious VDJ recombination scenarios. A later analysis defined each TCR beta chain by its CDR3 amino acid sequence plus V-gene family, and excluded reads lacking a unique V-gene family. In a later analysis, several hundred highly shared, low-generation-probability nucleotide sequences were removed to address suspected cross-contamination and a sequencing artifact. In a later analysis, a clonal expansion index for each public chain was calculated from normalized within-repertoire ranks of inferred template counts. A later analysis computed generation probabilities with a VDJ recombination model fitted to out-of-frame rearrangements, and checked the results against IGoR. A later analysis scored TCR-TCR, TCR-HLA and TCR-CMV co-occurrence with hypergeometric tests, applying a repertoire-size bias correction to TCR pairs. To estimate false discovery rates, a later analysis permuted the HLA or CMV assignments 20 times. In a later analysis, co-occurring TCRs were grouped using DBSCAN, and TCRdist sequence similarity was added for clustering within HLA-allele-positive subsets. Co-occurrence clustering excluded repertoires with fewer than 30,000 or more than 120,000 public chains, plus five with anomalous nucleotide sharing. The table comes from immuneACCESS by way of TCRdb, which keeps in-frame sequences with V and J called. Part of the clones is missing from these tables; in studies checked, under half for an unresolved V gene and the rest for unknown reasons. That table furnishes V, J and clone size, whereas the DNA furnished D and trimming. This sample has 180,000 or so clones in its table, and 9.5% of those were observed once. The ten largest clones add up to roughly 1.3% of the sample.

The entry originates in a study of cytomegalovirus exposure and HLA in healthy donors (dated by TCRdb to about 2017). Regarding the research as a whole: In an earlier analysis of roughly 500 of the donors, 276 Gb of sequence data and approximately 100 million unique TCR beta sequences from about 190 million T cells were reported. An early release that covered some 630 HLA-typed donors contained approximately 300 gigabases of sequencing data and 70 million to 100 million unique TCR sequences. Of the roughly 400 genotyped donors, 81% were placed in the genetic ancestry cluster associated with self-reported Caucasian donors. The study aimed to test whether cataloging public T cell receptors could reveal signatures of past pathogen exposure. The T cell repertoires of 700 or so subjects were profiled by immunosequencing and related to cytomegalovirus serostatus. Along with the roughly 670-subject first cohort, a separate validation cohort of 120 different subjects was used. High-throughput TCR immunosequencing, statistical association of individual TCRs with disease status, and machine learning were combined to predict cytomegalovirus infection status. In a later analysis, previously published TCR beta repertoires from about 670 donors were re-analyzed and high-resolution HLA genotyping was added so that TCR occurrence patterns could be studied. The later analysis used no new phenotypic data to find candidate immune exposures, relying instead on TCR beta sequences and their occurrence across donors. To decide whether each TCR beta V gene segment behaved as functional or pseudogenic, an earlier analysis of 587 of the donors relied on high-throughput TCR beta sequencing. Donor age, sex, ethnicity and CMV serostatus were compiled together with the repertoire data. A later genetic analysis took genome-wide SNP genotypes for about three fifths of the 666 donors and used that subset as a discovery cohort. All discovery cohort repertoires had been generated using a single sequencing platform. Both class I and class II loci were covered by HLA typing, at four-digit resolution. The number of donors typed differed by locus, with roughly 620-630 for A, B, C, DRB1 and DQB1, around 520 for DQA1, some 570 for DPA1, and approximately 470 for DPB1. Four or five DR-DQ haplotypes were handled as single units for association and clustering, since linkage in the cohort was strong. On average, roughly 240,000 unique TCR beta nucleotide sequences were sequenced per donor among a few hundred genotyped donors of the cohort, with about 19% of those sequences being non-productive.

V is shortened by 2 bases, J by 3 bases, and the region joining them spans 7 bases. CDR1 MNHEY and CDR2 SMNVEV are derived from the germline V gene (reference sequence). The CDR3 spans 13 residues, from the cysteine through the phenylalanine. Only the CDR3 portion is preserved as DNA: 39 bases, with reading frame beginning at the first base. On the study overall, not on this receptor specifically: A total of 150 to 200 TCR beta chains were listed by the study as associated with cytomegalovirus. According to a later genetic analysis, donors in an Asian-associated ancestry cluster had fewer N-insertions in productive TCRs than the approximately 690-donor mean. Because HLA typing was missing for some donors at each locus, association tests included only the typed subset. A cluster of highly shared sequence variants was judged likely to represent a technical artifact of the sequencing pipeline. CMV serostatus was the only immune exposure information available for the cohort. A later analysis reported that several top co-occurrence clusters appeared linked to parvovirus B19, influenza, CMV and Epstein-Barr virus. A later analysis associated 17,000 or so TCR beta sequences with specific HLA alleles at a false discovery rate of 0.05. Three of the identified cytomegalovirus-associated TCR beta chains were confirmed in vitro to be specific for cytomegalovirus antigens. In a later analysis, HLA-associated TCR beta chains showed more clonal expansion and lower generation probabilities than non-associated chains that were equally common. In an earlier analysis of some 500 of the donors, most TCR beta V segments were observed in productive rearrangements about 87% or about 30% of the time, broadly matching IMGT annotations. In a later analysis, TCR association rates were found to vary across HLA loci, with the most associated TCRs seen for DRB1 alleles and the fewest for HLA-C alleles. Most TCR sequences were observed very rarely across donors, whereas some public TCRs were present in many individuals. In this cohort, only TCR beta chains were sequenced, and detectable features were limited by the absence of alpha or paired-chain data. The earlier analysis of around 600 of the donors excluded some 16 rarely observed V segments, including chromosome 9 orphons, because counts were too low. Roughly uniform sequencing depth across donors was assumed in presence/absence analyses, although this assumption may not hold. The classifier was reported to diagnose cytomegalovirus status with high specificity and sensitivity in both the original cohort and the validation cohort. A later genetic analysis associated a missense DCLRE1C variant with V-gene and J-gene trimming of TCR beta chains, and an independent cohort replicated the association. A further reported finding was that TCR beta sequences accurately predicted the HLA-A and HLA-B alleles for most subjects in the first cohort. Because the 87-base-pair reads could not distinguish some IMGT-functional V segments, including TRBV6-2 and TRBV6-3, those segments were excluded. A later analysis found that most CMV-associated TCR beta chains appeared HLA-restricted, with HLA associations seemingly driven largely by CMV exposure. Linkage disequilibrium might explain the correlated functional status among segregating V segments, but an unknown experimental factor could not be ruled out. It was suggested by the authors that the approach could potentially be generalized to other disease states and immunological phenotypes. Strong co-occurrence of HLA alleles, especially DR and DQ, made assigning TCR associations to individual alleles difficult.

The TCR was taken from a woman in her twenties or thirties in good health and CMV-seropositive. The sequence links TRBV27 to TRBJ1-1; a confident D gene designation cannot be given. The sequenced sample consisted of PBMCs. The DNA sequence reads TGTGCCAGCAGTTTAAACAGTTACACTGAAGCTTTCTTT. The translation is CASSLNSYTEAFF.